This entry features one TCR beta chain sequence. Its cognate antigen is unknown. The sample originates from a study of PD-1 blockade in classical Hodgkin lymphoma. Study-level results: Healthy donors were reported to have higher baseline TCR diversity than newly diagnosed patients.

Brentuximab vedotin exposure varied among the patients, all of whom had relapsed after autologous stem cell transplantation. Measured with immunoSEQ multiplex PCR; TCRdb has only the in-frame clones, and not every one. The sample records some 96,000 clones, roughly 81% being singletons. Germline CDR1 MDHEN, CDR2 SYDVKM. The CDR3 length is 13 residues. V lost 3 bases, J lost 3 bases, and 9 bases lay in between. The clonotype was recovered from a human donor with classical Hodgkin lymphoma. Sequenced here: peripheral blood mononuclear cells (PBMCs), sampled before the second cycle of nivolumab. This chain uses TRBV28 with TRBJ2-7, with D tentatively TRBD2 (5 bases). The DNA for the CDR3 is TGTGCCAGCAGTTTTTTGGGAGTCTACGAGCAGTACTTC. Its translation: CASSFLGVYEQYF.